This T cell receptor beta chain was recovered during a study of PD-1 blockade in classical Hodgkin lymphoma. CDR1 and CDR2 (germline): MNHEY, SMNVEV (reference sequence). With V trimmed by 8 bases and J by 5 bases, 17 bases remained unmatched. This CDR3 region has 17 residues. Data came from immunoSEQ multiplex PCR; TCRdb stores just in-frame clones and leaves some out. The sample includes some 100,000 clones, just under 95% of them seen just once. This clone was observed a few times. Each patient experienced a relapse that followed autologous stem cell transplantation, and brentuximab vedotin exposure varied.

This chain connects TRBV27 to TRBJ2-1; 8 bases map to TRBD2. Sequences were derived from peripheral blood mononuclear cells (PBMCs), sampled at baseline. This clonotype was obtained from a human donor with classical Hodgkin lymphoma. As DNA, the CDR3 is TGTGCCAGCTCCCGGACTAGCACCGCTTTTTGGAACAATGAGCAGTTCTTC. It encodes CASSRTSTAFWNNEQFF.